This T cell receptor (beta chain) was captured by sequencing in a study of CD8+ T cells in alopecia areata. In germline, CDR1 is SGDLS, CDR2 YYNGEE. After removal of 7 bases from V and 7 bases from J, the junction contained 10 bases not matched to a gene. The CDR3 consists of 13 residues. Treatment noted: oral pan-JAK inhibitor, 5-10 mg twice daily. RNA was extracted and reverse transcribed into cDNA as the sequencing template. Assay used: immunoSEQ multiplex PCR; TCRdb lists only in-frame clones, some missing. This sample has about 100,000 clones; 84% occur once, and the top ten carry around a quarter.

The chain joins TRBV9 to TRBJ1-2; 7 nucleotides align to TRBD1. Sequencing was performed on CD8+ T cells sorted from blood, taken at week 24, from a patient treated with tofacitinib. This clonotype was sampled from a human donor with alopecia areata. The CDR3 is CASRGGTVAGYTF. For the CDR3, the DNA is TGTGCCAGCCGTGGCGGGACAGTTGCTGGCTACACCTTC. The full variable domain, rest sourced from reference TRBV9 and TRBJ1-2, is DSGVTQTPKHLITATGQRVTLRCSPRSGDLSVYWYQQSLDQGLQFLIQYYNGEERAKGNILERFSAQQFPDLHSELNLSSLELGDSALYFCASRGGTVAGYTFGSGTRLTVV.